A selection of T cell receptor beta chains follows, all from one sample in a study of blood T cell repertoires in COVID-19. Measured with immunoSEQ multiplex PCR; TCRdb has only the in-frame clones, and not every one. The sample lists around 360,000 clones, approximately 87% occurring once. The sequenced sample was peripheral blood. The receptors derive from a woman in her twenties or thirties with COVID-19, enrolled during active disease. Both conserved end residues are trimmed from each CDR3. Clone size is not always given. Where it is, it says once, few, many or a class for expanded clones.

clone size	V gene	J gene	CDR3 protein
.	TRBV4-1	TRBJ2-4	ASSPDRGEGNIQY
.	TRBV7-7	TRBJ2-7	ASSLEPGSYEQY
.	TRBV19	TRBJ2-5	ASSRGTEQETQY
once	TRBV29-1	TRBJ1-1	SVEDIRRQEAF
.	TRBV7-9	TRBJ1-1	ASSSWANTEAF
.	TRBV28	TRBJ2-1	ASITGGRASEQF
once	TRBV27	TRBJ1-1	ASGFGQGTEAF
.	TRBV19	TRBJ2-7	ASSFSSGEYEQY
.	TRBV28	TRBJ2-2	ASSLSGITGELF
.	TRBV30	TRBJ2-5	AYATGRETQY
once	TRBV5-1	TRBJ2-7	ASSLATLAGDEQY
.	TRBV28	TRBJ2-1	ASRVAGPGEQF
once	TRBV27	TRBJ2-7	ASSPSGTSEYEQY
.	TRBV7-2	TRBJ2-2	ASSARPGLDTGELF
.	TRBV29-1	TRBJ2-3	SVRSGTADTQY
.	TRBV5-6	TRBJ2-1	ASSLLAGRKDEQF
.	TRBV4-2	TRBJ2-7	ASSQPGTSGTKQY
.	TRBV12-2	TRBJ1-4	ASRLPSQGATNEKLF
.	TRBV5-1	TRBJ2-1	ASSQGLAHYNEQF
.	TRBV19	TRBJ2-7	ATRPPDSAYEQY
once	TRBV29-1	TRBJ2-5	SVEGTGGGRPQY
.	TRBV4-2	TRBJ2-3	ASSQVGQADTQY
.	TRBV6-2/TRBV6-3	TRBJ1-2	ASSYFPGQGLPEGYT
.	TRBV7-9	TRBJ2-7	ASSTSSYEQY
.	TRBV5-1	TRBJ2-1	ASTWGQGAYNEQF
few	TRBV6-5	TRBJ2-3	ASSYSSGSIDTQY
.	TRBV2	TRBJ2-7	ASKRSGRLAGEQY
few	TRBV28	TRBJ1-5	ASNWGLNQPQH
.	TRBV7-9	TRBJ2-1	ASSLVASGRLEQF
.	TRBV6-6	TRBJ1-4	ASRPNRAFEKLF
.	TRBV24-1	TRBJ2-7	ATSRRDSYEQY
.	TRBV27	TRBJ2-2	ASSFLEGAGYTGELF